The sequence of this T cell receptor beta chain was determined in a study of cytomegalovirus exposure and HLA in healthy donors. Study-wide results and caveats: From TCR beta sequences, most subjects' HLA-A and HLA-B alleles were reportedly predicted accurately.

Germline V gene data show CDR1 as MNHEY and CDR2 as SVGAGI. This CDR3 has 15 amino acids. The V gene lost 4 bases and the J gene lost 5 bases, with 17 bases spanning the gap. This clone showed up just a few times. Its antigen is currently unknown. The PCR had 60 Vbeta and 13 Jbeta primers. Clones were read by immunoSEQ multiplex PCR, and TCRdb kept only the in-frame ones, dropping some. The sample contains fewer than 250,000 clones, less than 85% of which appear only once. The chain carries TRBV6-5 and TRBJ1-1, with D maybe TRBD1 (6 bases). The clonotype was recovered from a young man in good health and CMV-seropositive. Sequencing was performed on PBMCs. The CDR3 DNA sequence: TGTGCCAGCAGTTCACAGACAGGTGGGGCGACTGAAGCTTTCTTT. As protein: CASSSQTGGATEAFF.